This T cell receptor (beta chain) was sequenced for a study of T cells in Graves' hyperthyroidism and ophthalmopathy. Study conclusions and caveats: A model of 13 V-J pairs discriminated ophthalmopathy from stable hyperthyroidism.

RNA transcripts served as the template for amplifying TCR beta CDR3 regions. First-round RT-PCR targeting the TCR CDR3 was performed with the HTBI primer set. TCRdb re-analysed the multiplex PCR reads in MiXCR, keeping a single row per CDR3 protein. The data show 600,000 or so distinct CDR3 sequences, 14% seen once. Notes on this clonotype: Its antigen is unidentified.

This CDR3 has 14 residues. Germline-derived CDR1 and CDR2 are SNHLY and FYNNEI. The specimen sequenced was blood. The genes are TRBV2 and TRBJ1-6; D is uncertain. This TCR derives from a woman aged 45-65 years with Graves' ophthalmopathy. The chain's CDR3 is CADRGEVPNSPLHF. DNA of the CDR3: TGTGCAGACCGCGGGGAGGTCCCTAATTCACCCCTCCACTTT.